Listed below are T cell receptor beta chains from one sample, sequenced in a study of T cell repertoires in aging, cancer and after chemotherapy. TCRdb fed the multiplex PCR reads into MiXCR, producing one record per CDR3 protein. This repertoire shows about 21,000 distinct CDR3 sequences, roughly two fifths found once; its top ten account for about 15%. The sample was blood. These receptors all stem from a human donor with a solid tumor. Both conserved end residues are part of each CDR3. Each record gives: D gene, J gene, V gene, clone size, CDR3 DNA, CDR3 protein. A D gene is named only where the DNA matches it firmly. Size is stated for part of the rows, as once, few or many counts, or as a class when the clone is expanded.

-	TRBJ2-5	TRBV5-1	-	TGCGCCAGCAGCTCCGAGGGACAAGAGACCCAGTACTTC	CASSSEGQETQYF
-	TRBJ2-3	TRBV29-1	medium-sized	TGCAGCGTTGAAGATTCGACGGCCACAGATACGCAGTATTTT	CSVEDSTATDTQYF
TRBD2	TRBJ2-7	TRBV6-1	-	TGTGCCAGCCTTAAGCGGGAGGGCCGATCCGAGCAGTACTTC	CASLKREGRSEQYF
-	TRBJ2-2	TRBV11-1	medium-sized	TGTGCCAGCAGCCCTACCCCGGATTCCGCGAACACCGGGGAGCTGTTTTTT	CASSPTPDSANTGELFF
-	TRBJ2-3	TRBV24-1	-	TGTGCCACCAGTGATTTGGAGGGTTTCGGCACAGATACGCAGTATTTT	CATSDLEGFGTDTQYF
TRBD1	TRBJ1-2	TRBV6-5	few	TGTGCCAGCAGCCGGGACAGGAACTATGGCTACACCTTC	CASSRDRNYGYTF
-	TRBJ1-1	TRBV10-3	-	TGTGCCATCAGCCGGGACACCTTGAACACTGAAGCTTTCTTT	CAISRDTLNTEAFF
TRBD1	TRBJ2-3	TRBV7-3	once	TGTGCCAGCAGCGTGGACAGGGTTACGCAGTATTTT	CASSVDRVTQYF
TRBD2	TRBJ2-1	TRBV5-1	-	TGCGCCAGCAGGCCCCAACTAGCGGGAGTTAAACAACTGAGTGAGCAGTTCTTC	CASRPQLAGVKQLSEQFF
-	TRBJ2-7	TRBV6-2/TRBV6-3	-	TGTGCCAGCAGTTACTCGGCTCGGGCTTACGAGCAGTACTTC	CASSYSARAYEQYF
TRBD1	TRBJ2-5	TRBV6-1	-	TGTGCCAGCAGTTCGCCCGGACAGGCACGAGAGACCCAGTACTTC	CASSSPGQARETQYF
TRBD1	TRBJ2-1	TRBV15	-	TGTGCCACCAGCAGACGGGACAGGGTATACAATGAGCAGTTCTTC	CATSRRDRVYNEQFF
TRBD2	TRBJ2-5	TRBV27	-	TGTGCCAGCAGTTTGACTAGCGGGAGTGGTAAGACCCAGTACTTC	CASSLTSGSGKTQYF
-	TRBJ2-7	TRBV5-1	-	TGCGCCAGCAGCGGAGAGGGCTACGAGCAGTACTTC	CASSGEGYEQYF
-	TRBJ1-6	TRBV6-1	-	TGTGCCAGCACTTCATCGGGGGGGAATTATAATTCACCCCTCCACTTT	CASTSSGGNYNSPLHF
-	TRBJ2-7	TRBV7-9	once	TGTGCCAGCAGCTTAGGGGGGCCCTTCAACGAGCAGTACTTC	CASSLGGPFNEQYF
TRBD1	TRBJ1-5	TRBV7-6	few	TGTGCCAGCAGCTTAGCGACAGGGCTAAATCAGCCCCAGCATTTT	CASSLATGLNQPQHF